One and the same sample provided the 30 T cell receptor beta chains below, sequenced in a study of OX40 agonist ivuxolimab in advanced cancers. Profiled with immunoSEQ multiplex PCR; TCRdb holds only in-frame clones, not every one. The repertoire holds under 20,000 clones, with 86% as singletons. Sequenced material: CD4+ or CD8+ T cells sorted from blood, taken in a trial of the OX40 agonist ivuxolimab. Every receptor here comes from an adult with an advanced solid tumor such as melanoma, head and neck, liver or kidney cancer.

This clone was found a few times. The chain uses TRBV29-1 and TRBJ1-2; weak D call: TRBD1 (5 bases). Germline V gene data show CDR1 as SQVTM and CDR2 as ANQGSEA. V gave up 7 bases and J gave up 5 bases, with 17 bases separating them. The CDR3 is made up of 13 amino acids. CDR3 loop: CSGTPTDSYGYTF. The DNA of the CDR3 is TGCAGCGGCACACCCACCGACAGTTATGGCTACACCTTC. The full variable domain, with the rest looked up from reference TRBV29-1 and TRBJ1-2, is SAVISQKPSRDICQRGTSLTIQCQVDSQVTMMFWYRQQPGQSLTLIATANQGSEATYESGFVIDKFPISRPNLTFSTLTVSNMSPEDSSIYLCSGTPTDSYGYTFGSGTRLTVV.

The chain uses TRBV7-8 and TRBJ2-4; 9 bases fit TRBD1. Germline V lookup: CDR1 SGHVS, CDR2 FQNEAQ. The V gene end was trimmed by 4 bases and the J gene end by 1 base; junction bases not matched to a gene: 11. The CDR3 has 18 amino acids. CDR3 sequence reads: CASSSPSGQGNAKNIQYF. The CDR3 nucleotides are TGTGCCAGCAGCTCACCCTCGGGACAGGGTAACGCCAAAAACATTCAGTACTTC.

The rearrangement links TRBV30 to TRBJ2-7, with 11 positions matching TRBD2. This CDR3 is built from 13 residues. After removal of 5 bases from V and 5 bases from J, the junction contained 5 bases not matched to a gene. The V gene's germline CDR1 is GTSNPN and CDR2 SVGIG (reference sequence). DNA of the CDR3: TGTGCCTGGTCCCTAGCGGGAGGAAACGAGCAGTACTTC. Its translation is CAWSLAGGNEQYF. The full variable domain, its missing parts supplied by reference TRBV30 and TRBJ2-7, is SQTIHQWPATLVQPVGSPLSLECTVEGTSNPNLYWYRQAAGRGLQLLFYSVGIGQISSEVPQNLSASRPQDRQFILSSKKLLLSDSGFYLCAWSLAGGNEQYFGPGTRLTVT.

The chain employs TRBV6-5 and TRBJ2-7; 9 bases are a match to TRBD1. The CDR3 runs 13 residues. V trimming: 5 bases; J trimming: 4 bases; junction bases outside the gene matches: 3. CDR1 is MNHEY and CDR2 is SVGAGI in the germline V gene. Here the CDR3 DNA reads TGTGCCAGCAGTCCTGGGACAGGGTACGAGCAGTACTTC. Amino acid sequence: CASSPGTGYEQYF.

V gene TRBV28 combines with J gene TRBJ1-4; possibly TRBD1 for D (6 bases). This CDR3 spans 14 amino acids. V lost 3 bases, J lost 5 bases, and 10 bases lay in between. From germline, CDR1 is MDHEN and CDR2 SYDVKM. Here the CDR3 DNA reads TGTGCCAGCAGTTTCCAGGGGCAAAATGAAAAACTGTTTTTT. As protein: CASSFQGQNEKLFF.

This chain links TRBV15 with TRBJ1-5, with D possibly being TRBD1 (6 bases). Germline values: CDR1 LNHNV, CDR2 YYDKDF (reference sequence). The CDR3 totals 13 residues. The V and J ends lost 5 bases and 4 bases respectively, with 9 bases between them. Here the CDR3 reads CATSVRGNQPQHF. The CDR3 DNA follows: TGTGCCACCAGCGTCAGGGGAAATCAGCCCCAGCATTTT.

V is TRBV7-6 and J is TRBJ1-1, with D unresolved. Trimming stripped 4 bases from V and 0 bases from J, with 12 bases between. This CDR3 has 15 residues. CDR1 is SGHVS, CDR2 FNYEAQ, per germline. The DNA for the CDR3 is TGTGCCAGCAGCTCCTCCGTGGGGATGAACACTGAAGCTTTCTTT. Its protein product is CASSSSVGMNTEAFF.

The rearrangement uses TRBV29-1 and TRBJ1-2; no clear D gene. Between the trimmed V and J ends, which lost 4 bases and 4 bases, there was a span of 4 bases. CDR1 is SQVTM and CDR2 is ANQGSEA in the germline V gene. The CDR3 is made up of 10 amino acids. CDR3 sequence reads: CSVAGYGYTF. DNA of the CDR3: TGCAGCGTTGCCGGCTATGGCTACACCTTC.

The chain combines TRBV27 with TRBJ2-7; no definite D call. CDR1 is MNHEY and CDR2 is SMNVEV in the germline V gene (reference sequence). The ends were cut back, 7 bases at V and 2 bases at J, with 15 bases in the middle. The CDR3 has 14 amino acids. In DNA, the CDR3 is TGTGCCAGCAAAATTCTCGGCGGAGCCTACGAGCAGTACTTC. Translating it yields CASKILGGAYEQYF.

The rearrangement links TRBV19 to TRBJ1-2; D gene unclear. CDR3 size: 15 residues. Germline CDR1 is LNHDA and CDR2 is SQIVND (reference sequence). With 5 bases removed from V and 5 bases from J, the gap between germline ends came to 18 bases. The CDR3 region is CASSATKGIGYGYTF. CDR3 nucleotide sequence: TGTGCCAGTAGTGCCACAAAGGGAATTGGATATGGCTACACCTTC.

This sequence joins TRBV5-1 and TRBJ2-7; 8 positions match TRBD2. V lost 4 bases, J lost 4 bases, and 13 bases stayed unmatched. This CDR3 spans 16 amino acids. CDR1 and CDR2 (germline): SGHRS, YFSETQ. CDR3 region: CASSPRGAGDGYEQYF. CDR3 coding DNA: TGCGCCAGCAGCCCCCGAGGAGCGGGAGATGGATACGAGCAGTACTTC.

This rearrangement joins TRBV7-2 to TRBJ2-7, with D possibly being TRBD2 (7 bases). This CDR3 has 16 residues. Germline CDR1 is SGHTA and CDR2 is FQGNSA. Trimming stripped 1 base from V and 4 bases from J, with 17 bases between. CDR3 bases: TGTGCCAGCAGCTTAGATGGGTTGGGGGGGCGGTACGAGCAGTACTTC. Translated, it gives CASSLDGLGGRYEQYF.

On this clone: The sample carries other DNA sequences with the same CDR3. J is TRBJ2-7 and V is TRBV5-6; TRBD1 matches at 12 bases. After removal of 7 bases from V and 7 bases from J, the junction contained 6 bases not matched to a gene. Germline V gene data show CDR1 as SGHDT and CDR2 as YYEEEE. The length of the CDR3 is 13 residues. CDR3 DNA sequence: TGTGCCAGCGCGGGACAGGGGGCGGTTGAGCAGTACTTC. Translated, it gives CASAGQGAVEQYF.

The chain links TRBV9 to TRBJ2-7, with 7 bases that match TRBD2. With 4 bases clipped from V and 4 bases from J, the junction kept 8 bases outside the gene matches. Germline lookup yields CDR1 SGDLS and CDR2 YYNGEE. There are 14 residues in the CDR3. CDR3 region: CASSPRDYSYEQYF. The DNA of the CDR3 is TGTGCCAGCAGCCCCAGGGACTATTCGTACGAGCAGTACTTC.

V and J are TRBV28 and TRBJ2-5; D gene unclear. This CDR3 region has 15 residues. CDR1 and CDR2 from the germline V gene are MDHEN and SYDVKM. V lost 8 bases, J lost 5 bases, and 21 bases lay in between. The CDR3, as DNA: TGTGCCAGCTCCCACGCTAGGGTTATCAGCGAGACCCAGTACTTC. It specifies CASSHARVISETQYF.

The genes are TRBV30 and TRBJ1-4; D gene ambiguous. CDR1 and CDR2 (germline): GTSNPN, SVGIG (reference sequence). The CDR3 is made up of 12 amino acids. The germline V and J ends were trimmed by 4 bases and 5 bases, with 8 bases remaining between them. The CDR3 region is CAWNLVNEKLFF. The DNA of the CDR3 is TGTGCCTGGAATCTGGTAAATGAAAAACTGTTTTTT.

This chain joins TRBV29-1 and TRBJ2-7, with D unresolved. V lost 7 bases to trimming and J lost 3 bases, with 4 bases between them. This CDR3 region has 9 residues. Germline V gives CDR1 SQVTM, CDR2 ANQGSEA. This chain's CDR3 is CSEDYEQYF. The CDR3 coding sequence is TGCAGCGAGGACTACGAGCAGTACTTC.

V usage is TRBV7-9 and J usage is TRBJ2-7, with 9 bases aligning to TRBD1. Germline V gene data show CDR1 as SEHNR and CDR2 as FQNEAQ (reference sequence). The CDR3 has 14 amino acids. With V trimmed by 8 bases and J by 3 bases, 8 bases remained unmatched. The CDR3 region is CASPPPGQGYEQYF. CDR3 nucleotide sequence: TGTGCCAGCCCCCCCCCGGGACAGGGCTACGAGCAGTACTTC.

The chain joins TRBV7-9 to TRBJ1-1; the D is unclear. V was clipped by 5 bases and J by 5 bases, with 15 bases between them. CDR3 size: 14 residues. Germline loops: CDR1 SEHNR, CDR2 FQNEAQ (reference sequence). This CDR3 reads CASSPHPLGTEAFF. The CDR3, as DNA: TGTGCCAGCAGCCCCCATCCTCTTGGAACTGAAGCTTTCTTT.

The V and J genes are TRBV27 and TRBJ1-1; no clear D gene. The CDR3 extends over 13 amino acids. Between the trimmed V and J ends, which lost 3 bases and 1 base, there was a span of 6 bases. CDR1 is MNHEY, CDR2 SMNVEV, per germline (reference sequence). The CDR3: CASSFRSNTEAFF. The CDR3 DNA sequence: TGTGCCAGCAGTTTTAGGTCGAACACTGAAGCTTTCTTT.

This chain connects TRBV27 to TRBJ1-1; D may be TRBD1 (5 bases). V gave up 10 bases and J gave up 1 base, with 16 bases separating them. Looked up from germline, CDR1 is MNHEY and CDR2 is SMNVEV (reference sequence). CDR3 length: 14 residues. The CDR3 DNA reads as TGTGCCACCCGACAGTGGGTCGGGAACACTGAAGCTTTCTTT. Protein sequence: CATRQWVGNTEAFF.

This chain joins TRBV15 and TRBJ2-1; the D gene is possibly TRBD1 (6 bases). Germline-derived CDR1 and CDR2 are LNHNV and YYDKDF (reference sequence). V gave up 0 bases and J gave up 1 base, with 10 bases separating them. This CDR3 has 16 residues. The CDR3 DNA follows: TGTGCCACCAGCAGAGAGATGGGGGCTTCCTACAATGAGCAGTTCTTC. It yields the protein CATSREMGASYNEQFF.

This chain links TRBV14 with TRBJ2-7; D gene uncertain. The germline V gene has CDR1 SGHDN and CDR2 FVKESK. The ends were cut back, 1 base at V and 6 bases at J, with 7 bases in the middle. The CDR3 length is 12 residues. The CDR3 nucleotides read TGTGCCAGCAGCCAAGCCTTGTTCGAGCAGTACTTC. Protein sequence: CASSQALFEQYF. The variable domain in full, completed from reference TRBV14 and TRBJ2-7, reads EAGVTQFPSHSVIEKGQTVTLRCDPISGHDNLYWYRRVMGKEIKFLLHFVKESKQDESGMPNNRFLAERTGGTYSTLKVQPAELEDSGVYFCASSQALFEQYFGPGTRLTVT.

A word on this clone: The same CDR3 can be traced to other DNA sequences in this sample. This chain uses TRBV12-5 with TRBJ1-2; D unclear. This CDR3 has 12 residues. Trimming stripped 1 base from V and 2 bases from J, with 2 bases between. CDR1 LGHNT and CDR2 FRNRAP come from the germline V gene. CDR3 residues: CASGLGNYGYTF. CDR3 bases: TGTGCTAGTGGTTTGGGGAACTATGGCTACACCTTC.

The CDR3 region is CASSLRPDSYTEAFF. In DNA form, the CDR3 reads TGCGCCAGCAGCTTGCGACCGGACAGTTACACTGAAGCTTTCTTT. This chain connects TRBV5-1 to TRBJ1-1, with D maybe TRBD1 (6 bases). V lost 1 base to trimming and J lost 3 bases, with 13 bases between them. Germline V gives CDR1 SGHRS, CDR2 YFSETQ. CDR3 length: 15 residues. Full variable domain (missing parts from reference TRBV5-1 and TRBJ1-1): KAGVTQTPRYLIKTRGQQVTLSCSPISGHRSVSWYQQTPGQGLQFLFEYFSETQRNKGNFPGRFSGRQFSNSRSEMNVSTLELGDSALYLCASSLRPDSYTEAFFGQGTRLTVV.

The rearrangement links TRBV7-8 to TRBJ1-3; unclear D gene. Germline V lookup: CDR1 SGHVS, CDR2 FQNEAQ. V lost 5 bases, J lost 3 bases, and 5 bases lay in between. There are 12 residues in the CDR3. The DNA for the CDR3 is TGTGCCAGCAGCCCCGGTGGAAACACCATATATTTT. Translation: CASSPGGNTIYF.

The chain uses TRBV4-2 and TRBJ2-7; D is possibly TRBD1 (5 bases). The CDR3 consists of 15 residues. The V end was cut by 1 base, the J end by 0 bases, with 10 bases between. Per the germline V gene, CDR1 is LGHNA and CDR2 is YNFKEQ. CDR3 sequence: CASSQAQASSYEQYF. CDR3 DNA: TGTGCCAGCAGCCAAGCACAGGCCAGCTCCTACGAGCAGTACTTC.

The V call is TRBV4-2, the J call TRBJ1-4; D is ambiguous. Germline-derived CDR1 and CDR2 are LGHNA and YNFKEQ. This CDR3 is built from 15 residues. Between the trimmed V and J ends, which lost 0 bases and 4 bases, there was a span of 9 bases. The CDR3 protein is CASSQDPQFNEKLFF. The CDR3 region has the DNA TGTGCCAGCAGCCAAGATCCCCAGTTTAATGAAAAACTGTTTTTT.

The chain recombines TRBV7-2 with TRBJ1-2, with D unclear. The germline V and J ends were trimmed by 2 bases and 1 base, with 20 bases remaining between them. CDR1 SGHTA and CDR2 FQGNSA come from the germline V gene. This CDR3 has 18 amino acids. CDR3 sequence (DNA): TGTGCCAGCAGCTTAAAGGCGGATAGTCGCCGGGGTAACTATGGCTACACCTTC. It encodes CASSLKADSRRGNYGYTF.

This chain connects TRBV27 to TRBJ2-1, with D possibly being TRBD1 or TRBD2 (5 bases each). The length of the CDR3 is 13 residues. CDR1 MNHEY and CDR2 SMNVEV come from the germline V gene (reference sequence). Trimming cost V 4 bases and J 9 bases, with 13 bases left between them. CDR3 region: CASSSYRGPEQFF. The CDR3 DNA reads TGTGCCAGCAGTTCCTACCGGGGCCCTGAGCAGTTCTTC.